This T cell receptor (beta chain) was captured by sequencing in a study of shared clonotypes between healthy human individuals. Between the trimmed V and J ends, which lost 10 bases and 0 bases, there was a span of 10 bases. Germline loops: CDR1 SGHAT, CDR2 FQNNGV. This CDR3 is 14 amino acids long. Profiling relied on immunoSEQ multiplex PCR, and the TCRdb table lists in-frame clones only, not all of them. The sample comprises hundreds of thousands of clones, about 74% of which are singletons, and around 1.6% rests with the top ten. The TCR originated in a woman aged 25 to 45 in good health. V and J are TRBV11-2 and TRBJ2-6; D unresolved. The sample comprised memory CD4+ T cells sorted from blood. Noted subset: CD45RA-negative fraction. The CDR3 region has the DNA TGTGCCACCGAGAGAAGCTCTGGGGCCAACGTCCTGACTTTC. It yields the protein CATERSSGANVLTF.